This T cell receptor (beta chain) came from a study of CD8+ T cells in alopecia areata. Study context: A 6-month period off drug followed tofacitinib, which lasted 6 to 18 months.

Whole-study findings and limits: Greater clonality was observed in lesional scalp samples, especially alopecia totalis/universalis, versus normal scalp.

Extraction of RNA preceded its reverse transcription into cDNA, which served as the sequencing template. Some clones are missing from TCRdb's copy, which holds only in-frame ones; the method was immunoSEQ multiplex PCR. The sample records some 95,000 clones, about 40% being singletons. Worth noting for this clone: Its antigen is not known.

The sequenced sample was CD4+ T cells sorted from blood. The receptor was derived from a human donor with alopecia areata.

CDR3 DNA: TGTGCCAGCAGCTTCAGTTCGGGGGCAGACACTGAAGCTTTCTTT. It yields the protein CASSFSSGADTEAFF. This rearrangement joins TRBV9 to TRBJ1-1, with TRBD1 as a possible D gene (6 bases). V lost 4 bases to trimming and J lost 3 bases, with 16 bases between them. There are 15 residues in the CDR3. Germline lookup yields CDR1 SGDLS and CDR2 YYNGEE.